Listed here is a single TCR beta chain. Antigen specificity is unknown. The sample comes from a study of T cells expressing NK-cell markers. In the study overall: Sorted CD3+CD56+NKG2C+, CD3+CD56+NKG2C- and CD3+CD56-NKG2C+ T cells provided the TCR beta repertoires. General observations from the study: These same clonotypes (in several donors) also led the CD3+CD56-NKG2C+ fraction.

The CDR3 extends over 12 amino acids. Germline V gene lookup returns CDR1 DFQATT and CDR2 SNEGSKA (reference sequence). For each CDR3 protein, TCRdb gives one entry from its re-call of the 5' RACE reads, without DNA. The listing contains approximately 460,000 distinct CDR3 sequences. This chain uses TRBV20-1 with TRBJ2-3; as DNA is missing, the TRBD1 call by TCRdb cannot be tested. Sequenced sample: blood T cells: a sorted CD56 or NKG2C T cell subset, CD4+ or CD8+ T cells, or bulk PBMC T cells (not recorded which). The source is a woman aged 18 to 75 in good health. CDR3 sequence reads: CSAHRGVDTQYF.